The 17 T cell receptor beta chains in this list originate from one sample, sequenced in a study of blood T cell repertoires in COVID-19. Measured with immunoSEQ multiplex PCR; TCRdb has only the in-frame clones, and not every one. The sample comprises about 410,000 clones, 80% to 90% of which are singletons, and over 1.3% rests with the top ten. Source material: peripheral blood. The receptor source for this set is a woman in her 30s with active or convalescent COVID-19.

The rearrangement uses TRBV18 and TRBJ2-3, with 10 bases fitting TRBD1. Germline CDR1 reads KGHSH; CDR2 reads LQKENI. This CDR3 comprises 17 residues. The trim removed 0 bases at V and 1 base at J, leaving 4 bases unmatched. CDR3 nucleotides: TGTGCCAGCTCACCACCTTGGACAGGGGGTGGCACAGATACGCAGTATTTT. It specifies CASSPPWTGGGTDTQYF. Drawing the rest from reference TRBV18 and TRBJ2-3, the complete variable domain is NAGVMQNPRHLVRRRGQEARLRCSPMKGHSHVYWYRQLPEEGLKFMVYLQKENIIDESGMPKERFSAEFPKEGPSILRIQQVVRGDSAAYFCASSPPWTGGGTDTQYFGPGTRLTVL.

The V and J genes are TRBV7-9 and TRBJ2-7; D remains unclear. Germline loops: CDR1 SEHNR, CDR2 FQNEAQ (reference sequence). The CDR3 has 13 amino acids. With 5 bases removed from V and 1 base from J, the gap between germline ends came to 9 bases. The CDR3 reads CASSPEWSYEQYF. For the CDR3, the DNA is TGTGCCAGCAGCCCCGAGTGGTCCTACGAGCAGTACTTC. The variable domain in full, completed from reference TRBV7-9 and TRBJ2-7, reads DTGVSQNPRHKITKRGQNVTFRCDPISEHNRLYWYRQTLGQGPEFLTYFQNEAQLEKSRLLSDRFSAERPKGSFSTLEIQRTEQGDSAMYLCASSPEWSYEQYFGPGTRLTVT.

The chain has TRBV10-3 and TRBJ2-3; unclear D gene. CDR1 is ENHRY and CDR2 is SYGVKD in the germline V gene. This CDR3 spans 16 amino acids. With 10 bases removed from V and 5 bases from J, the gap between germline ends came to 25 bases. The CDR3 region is CATQLSESGFGDTQYF. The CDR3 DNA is TGTGCCACCCAACTGAGCGAGAGTGGGTTCGGAGATACGCAGTATTTT.

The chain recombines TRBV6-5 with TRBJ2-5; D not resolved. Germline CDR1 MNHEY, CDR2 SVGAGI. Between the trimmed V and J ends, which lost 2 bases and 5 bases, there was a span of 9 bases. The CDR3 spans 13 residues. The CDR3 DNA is TGTGCCAGCAGTTACGGGCAGTTGGAGACCCAGTACTTC. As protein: CASSYGQLETQYF.

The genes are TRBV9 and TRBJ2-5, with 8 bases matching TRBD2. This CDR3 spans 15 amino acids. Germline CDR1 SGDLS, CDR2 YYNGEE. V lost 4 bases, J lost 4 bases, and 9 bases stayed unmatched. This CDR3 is CASSIKPGLGETQYF. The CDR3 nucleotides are TGTGCCAGCAGCATTAAACCGGGACTAGGAGAGACCCAGTACTTC.

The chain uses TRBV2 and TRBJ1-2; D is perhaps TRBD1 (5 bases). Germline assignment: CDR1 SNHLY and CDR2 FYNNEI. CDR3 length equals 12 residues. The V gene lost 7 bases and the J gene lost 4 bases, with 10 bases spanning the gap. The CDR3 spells CASTFQGYGYTF. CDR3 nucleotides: TGTGCCAGCACATTCCAGGGCTATGGCTACACCTTC.

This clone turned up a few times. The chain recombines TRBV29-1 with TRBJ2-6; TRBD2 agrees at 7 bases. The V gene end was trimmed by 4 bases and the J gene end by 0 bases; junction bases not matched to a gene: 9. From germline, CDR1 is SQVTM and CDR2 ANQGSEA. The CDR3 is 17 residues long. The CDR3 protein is CSVALGGSSSGANVLTF. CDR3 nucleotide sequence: TGCAGCGTTGCTTTGGGGGGGAGTAGCTCTGGGGCCAACGTCCTGACTTTC.

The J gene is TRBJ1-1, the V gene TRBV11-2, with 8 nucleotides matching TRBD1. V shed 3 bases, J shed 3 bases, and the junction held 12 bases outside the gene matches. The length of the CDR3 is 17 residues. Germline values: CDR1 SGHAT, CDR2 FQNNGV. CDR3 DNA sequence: TGTGCCAGCAGCTTTAGCCAGGGGGCAATAGGTTACACTGAAGCTTTCTTT. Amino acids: CASSFSQGAIGYTEAFF.

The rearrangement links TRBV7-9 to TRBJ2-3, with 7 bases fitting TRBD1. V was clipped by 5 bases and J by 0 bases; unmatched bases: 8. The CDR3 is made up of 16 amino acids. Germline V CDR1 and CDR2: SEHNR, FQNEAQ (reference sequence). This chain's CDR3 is CASSPRTGASTDTQYF. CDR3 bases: TGTGCCAGCAGCCCGCGGACAGGAGCTAGCACAGATACGCAGTATTTT.

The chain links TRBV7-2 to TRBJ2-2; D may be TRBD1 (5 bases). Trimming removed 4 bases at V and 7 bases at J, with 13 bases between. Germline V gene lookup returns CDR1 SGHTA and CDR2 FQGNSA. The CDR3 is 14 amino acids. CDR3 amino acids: CASSSVTEIGELFF. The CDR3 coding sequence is TGTGCCAGCAGCTCCGTGACAGAAATCGGGGAGCTGTTTTTT.

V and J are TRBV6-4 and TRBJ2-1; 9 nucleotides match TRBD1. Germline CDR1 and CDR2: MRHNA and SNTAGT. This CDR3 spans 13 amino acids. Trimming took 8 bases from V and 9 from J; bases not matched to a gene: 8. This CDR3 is CASPPQGAGEQFF. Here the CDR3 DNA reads TGTGCCAGCCCACCACAGGGGGCCGGTGAGCAGTTCTTC.

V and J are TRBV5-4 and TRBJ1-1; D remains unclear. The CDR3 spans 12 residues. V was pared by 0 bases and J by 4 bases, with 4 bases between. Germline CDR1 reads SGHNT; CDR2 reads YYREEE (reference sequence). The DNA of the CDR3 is TGTGCCAGCAGCTTGGACGGCACTGAAGCTTTCTTT. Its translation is CASSLDGTEAFF.

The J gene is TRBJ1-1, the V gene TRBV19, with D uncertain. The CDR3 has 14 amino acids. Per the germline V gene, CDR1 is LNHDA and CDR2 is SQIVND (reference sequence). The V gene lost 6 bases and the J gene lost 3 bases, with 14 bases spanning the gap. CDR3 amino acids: CASRGGLVYTEAFF. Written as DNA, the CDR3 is TGTGCCAGTAGGGGAGGGTTGGTGTACACTGAAGCTTTCTTT.

The CDR3 protein is CASSVGRTAYEQYF. The CDR3 DNA reads TGTGCCAGCAGCGTGGGACGGACAGCCTACGAGCAGTACTTC. V usage is TRBV9 and J usage is TRBJ2-7, with a tentative D call TRBD1 (6 bases). The CDR3 has 14 amino acids. Trimming took off 2 bases at V and 2 bases at J, with 11 bases between the two ends. CDR1 SGDLS and CDR2 YYNGEE come from the germline V gene. The whole variable domain, filled in from reference TRBV9 and TRBJ2-7, reads DSGVTQTPKHLITATGQRVTLRCSPRSGDLSVYWYQQSLDQGLQFLIQYYNGEERAKGNILERFSAQQFPDLHSELNLSSLELGDSALYFCASSVGRTAYEQYFGPGTRLTVT.

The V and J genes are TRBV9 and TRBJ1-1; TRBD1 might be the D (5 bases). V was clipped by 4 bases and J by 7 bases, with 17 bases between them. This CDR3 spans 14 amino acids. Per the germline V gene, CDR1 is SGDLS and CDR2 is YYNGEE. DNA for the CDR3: TGTGCCAGCAGCCCCCGAGGAGGGGCCGGTGAAGCTTTCTTT. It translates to CASSPRGGAGEAFF.

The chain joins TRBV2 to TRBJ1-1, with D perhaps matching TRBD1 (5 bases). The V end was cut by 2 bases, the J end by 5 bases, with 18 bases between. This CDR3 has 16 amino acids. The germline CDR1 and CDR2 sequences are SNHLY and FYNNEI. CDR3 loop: CASSETMTGGGTEAFF. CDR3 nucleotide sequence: TGTGCCAGCAGTGAAACGATGACGGGGGGTGGAACTGAAGCTTTCTTT.

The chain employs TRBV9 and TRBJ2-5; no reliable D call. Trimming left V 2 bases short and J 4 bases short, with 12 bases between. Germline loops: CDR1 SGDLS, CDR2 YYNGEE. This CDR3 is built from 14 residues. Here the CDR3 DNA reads TGTGCCAGCAGCGTTGTAGAGGCCCCAGAGACCCAGTACTTC. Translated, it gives CASSVVEAPETQYF.